At least ten counts were recorded for the clone carrying this TCR beta chain. Patients were left out if they had other autoimmune diseases, uncontrolled infections, pregnancy or lactation. The authors diagnosed from clinical symptoms, serum thyroxine, TRAb, thyroid ultrasound and orbital computed tomography. Amplification from RNA transcripts yielded the TCR beta CDR3 regions. RT-PCR in the first round used HTBI primers; a second-round multiplex PCR followed. TCRdb passed the multiplex PCR reads through MiXCR, listing each CDR3 protein once. Among a few hundred thousand distinct CDR3 sequences listed, roughly a sixth were seen once. This specimen comes from a study of Graves' ophthalmopathy and Graves' hyperthyroidism. Study-wide background: Sampling took place at initial diagnosis, with peripheral blood obtained before any treatment.

Between the trimmed V and J ends, which lost 5 bases and 8 bases, there was a span of 13 bases. Germline-derived CDR1 and CDR2 are MNHEY and SVGEGT. The CDR3 spans 13 residues. This sequence was found in an adult man with Graves' ophthalmopathy. The sample comprised peripheral blood. The gene calls are TRBV6-2 or TRBV6-3 and TRBJ2-4; either TRBD1 or TRBD2 may supply D (6 bases each). The CDR3 DNA reads TGTGCCAGCAGTGGGGGGCGCAAGGACATTCAGTACTTC. Translation gives CASSGGRKDIQYF.